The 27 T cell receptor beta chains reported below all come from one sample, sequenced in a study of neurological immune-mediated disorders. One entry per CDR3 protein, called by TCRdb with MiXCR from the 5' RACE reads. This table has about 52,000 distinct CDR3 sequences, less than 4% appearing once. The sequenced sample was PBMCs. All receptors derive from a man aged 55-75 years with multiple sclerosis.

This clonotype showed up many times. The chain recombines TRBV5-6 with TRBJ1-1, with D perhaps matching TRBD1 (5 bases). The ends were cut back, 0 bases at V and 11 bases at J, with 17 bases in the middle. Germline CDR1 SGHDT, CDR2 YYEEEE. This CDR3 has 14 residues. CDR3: CASSLGDSYFMAFF. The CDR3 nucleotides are TGTGCCAGCAGCTTGGGGGACTCGTATTTCATGGCTTTCTTT.

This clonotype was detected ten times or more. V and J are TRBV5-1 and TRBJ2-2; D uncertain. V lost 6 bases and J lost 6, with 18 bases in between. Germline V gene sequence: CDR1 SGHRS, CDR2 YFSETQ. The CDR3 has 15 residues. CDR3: CASTSQMGFAGELFF. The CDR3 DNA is TGCGCCAGCACCTCCCAAATGGGTTTTGCCGGGGAGCTGTTTTTT.

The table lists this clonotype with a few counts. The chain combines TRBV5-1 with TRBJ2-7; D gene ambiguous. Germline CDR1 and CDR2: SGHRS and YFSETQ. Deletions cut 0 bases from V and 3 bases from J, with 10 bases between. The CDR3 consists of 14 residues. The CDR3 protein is CASSLDRLYYEQYF. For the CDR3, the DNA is TGCGCCAGCAGCTTGGACAGACTCTACTACGAGCAGTACTTC.

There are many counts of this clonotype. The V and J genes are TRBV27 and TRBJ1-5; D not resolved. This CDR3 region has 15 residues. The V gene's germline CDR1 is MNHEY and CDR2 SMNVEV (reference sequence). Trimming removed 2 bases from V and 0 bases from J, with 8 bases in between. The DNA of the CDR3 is TGTGCCAGCAGTTTACGGCAATCTAGCAATCAGCCCCAGCATTTT. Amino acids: CASSLRQSSNQPQHF.

The CDR3 is CASRWGKDTQYF. CDR3 DNA sequence: TGTGCCAGCAGGTGGGGCAAGGATACGCAGTATTTT. The chain carries TRBV2 and TRBJ2-3, with D maybe TRBD1 (5 bases). Germline CDR1 and CDR2: SNHLY and FYNNEI. Trimming stripped 6 bases from V and 6 bases from J, with 10 bases between. This CDR3 comprises 12 residues.

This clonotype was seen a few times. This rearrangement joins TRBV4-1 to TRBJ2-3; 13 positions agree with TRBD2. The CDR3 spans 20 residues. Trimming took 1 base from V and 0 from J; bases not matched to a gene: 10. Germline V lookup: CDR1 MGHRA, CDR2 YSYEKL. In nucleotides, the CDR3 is TGCGCCAGCAGCCAAGTAGGACTAGCGGGGGCGCTCGCTAGCACAGATACGCAGTATTTT. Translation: CASSQVGLAGALASTDTQYF.

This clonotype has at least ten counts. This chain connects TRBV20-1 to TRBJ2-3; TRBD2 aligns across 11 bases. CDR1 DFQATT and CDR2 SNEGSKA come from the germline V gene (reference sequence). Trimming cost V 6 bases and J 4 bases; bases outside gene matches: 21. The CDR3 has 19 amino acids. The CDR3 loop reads CSAKTSGLAGGSQADTQYF. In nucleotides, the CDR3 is TGCAGTGCAAAAACGTCGGGGCTAGCGGGAGGTTCCCAGGCAGATACGCAGTATTTT.

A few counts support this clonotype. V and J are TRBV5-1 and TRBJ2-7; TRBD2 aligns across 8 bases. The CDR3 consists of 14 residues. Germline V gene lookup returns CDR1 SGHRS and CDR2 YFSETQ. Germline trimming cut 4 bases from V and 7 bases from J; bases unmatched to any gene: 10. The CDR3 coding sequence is TGCGCCAGCAGCCCGGGCGGGGGGCTGCGGGAGCAGTACTTC. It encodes CASSPGGGLREQYF.

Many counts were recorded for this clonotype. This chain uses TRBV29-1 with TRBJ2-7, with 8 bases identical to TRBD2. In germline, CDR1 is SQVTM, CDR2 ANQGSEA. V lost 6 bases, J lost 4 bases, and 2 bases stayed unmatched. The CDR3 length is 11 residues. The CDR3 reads CSVSGSYEQYF. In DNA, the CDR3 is TGCAGCGTGAGCGGGAGTTACGAGCAGTACTTC.

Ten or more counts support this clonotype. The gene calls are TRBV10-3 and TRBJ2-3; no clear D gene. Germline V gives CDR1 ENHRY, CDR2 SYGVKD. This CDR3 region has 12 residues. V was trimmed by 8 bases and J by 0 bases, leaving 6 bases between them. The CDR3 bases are TGTGCCATCGCCCAGAGCACAGATACGCAGTATTTT. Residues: CAIAQSTDTQYF.

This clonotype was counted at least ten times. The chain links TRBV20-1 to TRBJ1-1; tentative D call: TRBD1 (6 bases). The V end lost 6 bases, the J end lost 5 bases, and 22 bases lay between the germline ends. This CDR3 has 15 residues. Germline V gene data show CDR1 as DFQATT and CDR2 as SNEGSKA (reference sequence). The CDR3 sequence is CSARPRGGRRTEAFF. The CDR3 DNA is TGCAGTGCCCGTCCGCGGGGGGGCCGGAGGACTGAAGCTTTCTTT.

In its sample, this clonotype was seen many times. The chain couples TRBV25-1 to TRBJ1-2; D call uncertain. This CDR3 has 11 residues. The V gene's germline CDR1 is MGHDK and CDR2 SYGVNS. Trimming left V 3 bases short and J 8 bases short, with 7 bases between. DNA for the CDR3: TGTGCCAGCAGTGATTGGGGAGGCTACACCTTC. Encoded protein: CASSDWGGYTF.

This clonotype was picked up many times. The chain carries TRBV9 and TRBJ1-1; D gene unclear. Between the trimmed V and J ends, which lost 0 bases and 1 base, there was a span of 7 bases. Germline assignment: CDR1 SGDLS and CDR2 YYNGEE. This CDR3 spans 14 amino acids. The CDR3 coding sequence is TGTGCCAGCAGCGTAGCTTGGGGGAACACTGAAGCTTTCTTT. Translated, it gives CASSVAWGNTEAFF.

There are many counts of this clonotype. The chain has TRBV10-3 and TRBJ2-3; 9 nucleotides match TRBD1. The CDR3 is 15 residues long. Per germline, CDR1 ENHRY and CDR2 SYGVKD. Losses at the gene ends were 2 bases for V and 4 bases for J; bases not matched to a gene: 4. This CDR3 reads CAISEGTGRPDTQYF. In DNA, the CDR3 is TGTGCCATCAGTGAGGGGACAGGGCGACCAGATACGCAGTATTTT.

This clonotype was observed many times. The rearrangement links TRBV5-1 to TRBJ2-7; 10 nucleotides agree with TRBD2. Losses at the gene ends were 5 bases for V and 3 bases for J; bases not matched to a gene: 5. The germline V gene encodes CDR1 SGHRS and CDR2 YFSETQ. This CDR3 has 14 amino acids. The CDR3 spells CASSPTSGNYEQYF. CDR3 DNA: TGCGCCAGCAGTCCCACTAGCGGGAACTACGAGCAGTACTTC.

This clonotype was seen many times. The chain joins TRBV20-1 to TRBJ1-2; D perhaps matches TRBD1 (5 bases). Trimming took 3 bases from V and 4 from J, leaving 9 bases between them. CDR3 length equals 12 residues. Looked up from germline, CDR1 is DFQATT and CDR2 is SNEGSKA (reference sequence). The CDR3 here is CSARAGVYGYTF. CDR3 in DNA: TGCAGTGCTAGGGCGGGGGTCTATGGCTACACCTTC.

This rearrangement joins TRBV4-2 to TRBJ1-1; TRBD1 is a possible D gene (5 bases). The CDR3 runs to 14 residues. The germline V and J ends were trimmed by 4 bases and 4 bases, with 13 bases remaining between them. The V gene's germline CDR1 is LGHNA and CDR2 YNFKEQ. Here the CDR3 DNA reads TGTGCCAGCAGCCTCACGGTGGGGGGCACTGAAGCTTTCTTT. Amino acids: CASSLTVGGTEAFF.

CDR3 region: CASSSNRPGNTEAFF. In DNA form, the CDR3 reads TGCGCCAGCAGCTCAAACAGGCCGGGGAACACTGAAGCTTTCTTT. The rearrangement joins TRBV5-1 to TRBJ1-1; D might be TRBD1 (5 bases). The germline gives CDR1 SGHRS, CDR2 YFSETQ. V lost 3 bases and J lost 1, with 13 bases in between. The CDR3 is made up of 15 amino acids.

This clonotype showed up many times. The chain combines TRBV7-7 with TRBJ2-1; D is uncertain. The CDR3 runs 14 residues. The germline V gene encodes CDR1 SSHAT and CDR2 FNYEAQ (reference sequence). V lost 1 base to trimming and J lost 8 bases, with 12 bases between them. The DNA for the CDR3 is TGTGCCAGCAGCTTAGGGCTCCCTCCCCATGAGCAGTTCTTC. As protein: CASSLGLPPHEQFF.

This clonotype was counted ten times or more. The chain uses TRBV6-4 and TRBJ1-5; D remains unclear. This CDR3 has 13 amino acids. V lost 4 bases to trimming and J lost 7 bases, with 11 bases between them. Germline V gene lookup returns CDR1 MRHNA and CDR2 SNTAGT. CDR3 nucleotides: TGTGCCAGCAGTGCTGAAGGGAACCAGCCCCAGCATTTT. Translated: CASSAEGNQPQHF.

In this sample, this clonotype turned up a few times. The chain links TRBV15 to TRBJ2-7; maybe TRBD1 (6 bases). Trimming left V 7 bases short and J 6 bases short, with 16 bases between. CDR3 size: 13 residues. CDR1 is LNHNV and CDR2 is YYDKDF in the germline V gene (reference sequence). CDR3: CATNAGTGSEQYF. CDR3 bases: TGTGCCACCAACGCCGGAACAGGGAGCGAGCAGTACTTC.

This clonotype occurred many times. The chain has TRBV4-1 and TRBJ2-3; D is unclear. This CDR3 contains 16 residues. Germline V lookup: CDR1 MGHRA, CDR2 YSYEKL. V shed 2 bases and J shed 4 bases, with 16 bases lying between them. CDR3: CASSQTRTRPSDTQYF. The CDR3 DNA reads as TGCGCCAGCAGCCAAACGCGCACACGGCCCTCAGATACGCAGTATTTT.

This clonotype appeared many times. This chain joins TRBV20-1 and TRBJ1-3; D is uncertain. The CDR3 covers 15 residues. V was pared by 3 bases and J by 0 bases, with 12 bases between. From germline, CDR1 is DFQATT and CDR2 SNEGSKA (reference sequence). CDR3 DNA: TGCAGTGCTAGGGACGTGCAGGTCTCTGGAAACACCATATATTTT. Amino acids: CSARDVQVSGNTIYF.

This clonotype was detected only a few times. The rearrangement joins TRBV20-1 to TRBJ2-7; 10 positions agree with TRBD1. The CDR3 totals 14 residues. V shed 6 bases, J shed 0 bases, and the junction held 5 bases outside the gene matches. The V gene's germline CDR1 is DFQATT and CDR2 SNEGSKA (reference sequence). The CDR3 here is CSALGQGNSYEQYF. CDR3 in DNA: TGCAGTGCACTGGGACAGGGGAACTCCTACGAGCAGTACTTC.

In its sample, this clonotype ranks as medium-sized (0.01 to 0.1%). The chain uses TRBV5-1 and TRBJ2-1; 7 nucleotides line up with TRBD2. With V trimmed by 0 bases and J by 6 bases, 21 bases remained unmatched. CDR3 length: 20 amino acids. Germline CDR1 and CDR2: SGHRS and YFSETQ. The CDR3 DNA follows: TGCGCCAGCAGCTTGGAAGCCTTGAGAGCCCTAGCGGTTGATCGCAATGAGCAGTTCTTC. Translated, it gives CASSLEALRALAVDRNEQFF. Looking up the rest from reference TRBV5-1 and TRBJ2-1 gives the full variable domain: KAGVTQTPRYLIKTRGQQVTLSCSPISGHRSVSWYQQTPGQGLQFLFEYFSETQRNKGNFPGRFSGRQFSNSRSEMNVSTLELGDSALYLCASSLEALRALAVDRNEQFFGPGTRLTVL.

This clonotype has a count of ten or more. The DNA of the CDR3 is TGTGCCAGCAGCTTAGGCGGGACAGCCCTGTTATGGCAGTTCTTC. Translated, it gives CASSLGGTALLWQFF. This chain links TRBV7-2 with TRBJ2-1, with TRBD1 as a possible D gene (7 bases). CDR1 and CDR2 (germline): SGHTA, FQGNSA. Trimming stripped 1 base from V and 12 bases from J, with 19 bases between. This CDR3 is built from 15 residues. Filled out from reference TRBV7-2 and TRBJ2-1, the complete variable domain reads GAGVSQSPSNKVTEKGKDVELRCDPISGHTALYWYRQSLGQGLEFLIYFQGNSAPDKSGLPSDRFSAERTGGSVSTLTIQRTQQEDSAVYLCASSLGGTALLWQFFGPGTRLTVL.

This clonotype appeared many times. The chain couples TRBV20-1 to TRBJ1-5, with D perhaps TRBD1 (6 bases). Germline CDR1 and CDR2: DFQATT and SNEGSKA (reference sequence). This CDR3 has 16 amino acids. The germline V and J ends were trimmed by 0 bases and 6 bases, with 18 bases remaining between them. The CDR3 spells CSARDPNRGRGQPQHF. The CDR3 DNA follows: TGCAGTGCTAGAGATCCCAACCGGGGGCGAGGTCAGCCCCAGCATTTT.